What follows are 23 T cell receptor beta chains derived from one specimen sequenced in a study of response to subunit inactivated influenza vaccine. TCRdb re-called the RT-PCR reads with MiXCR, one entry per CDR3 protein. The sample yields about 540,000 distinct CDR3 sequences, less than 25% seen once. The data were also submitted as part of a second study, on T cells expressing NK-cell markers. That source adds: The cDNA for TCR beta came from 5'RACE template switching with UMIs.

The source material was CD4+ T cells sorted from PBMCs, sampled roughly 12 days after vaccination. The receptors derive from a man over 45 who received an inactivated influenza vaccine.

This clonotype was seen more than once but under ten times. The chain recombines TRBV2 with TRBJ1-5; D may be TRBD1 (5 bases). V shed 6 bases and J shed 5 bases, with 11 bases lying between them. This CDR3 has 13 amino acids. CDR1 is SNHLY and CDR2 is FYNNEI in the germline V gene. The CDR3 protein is CASRGDGDQPQHF. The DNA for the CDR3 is TGTGCCAGCAGGGGGGACGGGGATCAGCCCCAGCATTTT.

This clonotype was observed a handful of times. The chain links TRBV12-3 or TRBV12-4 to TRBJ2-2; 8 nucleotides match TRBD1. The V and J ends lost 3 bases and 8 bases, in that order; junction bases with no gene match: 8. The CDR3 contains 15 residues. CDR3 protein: CASSFDRGGGGELFF. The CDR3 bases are TGTGCCAGCAGTTTCGACAGGGGCGGCGGTGGGGAGCTGTTTTTT.

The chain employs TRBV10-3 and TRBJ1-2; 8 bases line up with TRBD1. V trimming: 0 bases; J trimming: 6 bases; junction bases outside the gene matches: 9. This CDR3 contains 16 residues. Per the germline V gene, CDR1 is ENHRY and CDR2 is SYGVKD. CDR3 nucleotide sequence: TGTGCCATCAGTGAGTCGACAGGGGCCCCTTTGAATGGCTACACCTTC. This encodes CAISESTGAPLNGYTF.

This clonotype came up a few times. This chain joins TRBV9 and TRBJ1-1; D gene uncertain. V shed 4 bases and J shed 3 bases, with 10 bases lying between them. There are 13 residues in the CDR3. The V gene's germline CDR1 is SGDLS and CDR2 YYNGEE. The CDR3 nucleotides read TGTGCCAGCAGCCCAGGACTAGACACTGAAGCTTTCTTT. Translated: CASSPGLDTEAFF.

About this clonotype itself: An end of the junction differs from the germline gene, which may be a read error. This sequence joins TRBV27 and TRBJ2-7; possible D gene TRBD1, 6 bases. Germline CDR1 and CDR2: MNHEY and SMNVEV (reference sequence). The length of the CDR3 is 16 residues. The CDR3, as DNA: TGTGCCAGCGGTTTGTTCGGAATAACAGGGTCCTACGAGCAGTACTTC. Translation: CASGLFGITGSYEQYF.

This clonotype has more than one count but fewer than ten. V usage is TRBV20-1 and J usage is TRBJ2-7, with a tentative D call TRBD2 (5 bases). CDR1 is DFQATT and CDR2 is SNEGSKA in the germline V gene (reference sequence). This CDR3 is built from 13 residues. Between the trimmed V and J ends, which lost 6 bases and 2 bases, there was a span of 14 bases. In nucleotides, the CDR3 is TGCAGTGCCCGCACCGGGAACACCTACGAGCAGTACTTC. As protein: CSARTGNTYEQYF.

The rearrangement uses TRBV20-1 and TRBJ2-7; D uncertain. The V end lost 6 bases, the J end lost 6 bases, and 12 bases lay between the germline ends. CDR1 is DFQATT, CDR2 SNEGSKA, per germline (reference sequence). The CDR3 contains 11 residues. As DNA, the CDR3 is TGCAGTGCCGCGGCCCCCGCCGAGCAGTACTTC. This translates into CSAAAPAEQYF.

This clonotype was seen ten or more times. CDR3 in amino acids: CASSLGVAGSLGYTF. The CDR3 DNA is TGTGCCAGCAGCTTAGGCGTGGCAGGGTCCCTTGGCTACACCTTC. The chain employs TRBV7-9 and TRBJ1-2, with D tentatively TRBD1 (5 bases). Germline loops: CDR1 SEHNR, CDR2 FQNEAQ (reference sequence). The CDR3 is 15 residues long. The ends were cut back, 1 base at V and 7 bases at J, with 16 bases in the middle.

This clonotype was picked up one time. CDR3 in amino acids: CASTFASGMRGETQYF. In DNA form, the CDR3 reads TGTGCCAGCACGTTCGCTAGCGGGATGAGGGGGGAGACCCAGTACTTC. The V call is TRBV28, the J call TRBJ2-5; TRBD2 agrees at 9 bases. Germline assignment: CDR1 MDHEN and CDR2 SYDVKM. The CDR3 contains 16 residues. Germline trimming cut 7 bases from V and 5 bases from J; bases unmatched to any gene: 14. Variable domain in full (rest from reference TRBV28 and TRBJ2-5): DVKVTQSSRYLVKRTGEKVFLECVQDMDHENMFWYRQDPGLGLRLIYFSYDVKMKEKGDIPEGYSVSREKKERFSLILESASTNQTSMYLCASTFASGMRGETQYFGPGTRLLVL.

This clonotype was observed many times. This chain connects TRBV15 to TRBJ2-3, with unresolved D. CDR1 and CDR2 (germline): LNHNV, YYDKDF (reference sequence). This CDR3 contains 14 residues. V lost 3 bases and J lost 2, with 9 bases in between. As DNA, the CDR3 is TGTGCCACCAGCAGTCCGCCCTTCACAGATACGCAGTATTTT. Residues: CATSSPPFTDTQYF.

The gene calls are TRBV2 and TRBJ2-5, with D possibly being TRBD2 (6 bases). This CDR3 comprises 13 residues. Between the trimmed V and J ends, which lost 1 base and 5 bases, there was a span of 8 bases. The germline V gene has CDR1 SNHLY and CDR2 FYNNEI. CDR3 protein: CASSEGRGETQYF. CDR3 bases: TGTGCCAGCAGTGAAGGTCGGGGGGAGACCCAGTACTTC.

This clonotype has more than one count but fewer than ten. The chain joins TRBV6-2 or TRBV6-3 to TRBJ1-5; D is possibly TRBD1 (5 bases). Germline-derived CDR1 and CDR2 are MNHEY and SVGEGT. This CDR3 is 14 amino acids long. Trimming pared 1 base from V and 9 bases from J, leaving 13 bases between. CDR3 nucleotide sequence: TGTGCCAGCAGTTACTTCCCCGGGACTACGCCCCAGCATTTT. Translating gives CASSYFPGTTPQHF.

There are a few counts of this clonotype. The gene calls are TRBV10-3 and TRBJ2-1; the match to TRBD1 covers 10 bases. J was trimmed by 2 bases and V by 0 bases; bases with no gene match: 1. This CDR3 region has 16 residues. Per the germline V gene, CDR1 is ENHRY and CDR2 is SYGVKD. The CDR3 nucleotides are TGTGCCATCAGTGAGTCGGACAGGGGGGCCTACAATGAGCAGTTCTTC. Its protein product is CAISESDRGAYNEQFF.

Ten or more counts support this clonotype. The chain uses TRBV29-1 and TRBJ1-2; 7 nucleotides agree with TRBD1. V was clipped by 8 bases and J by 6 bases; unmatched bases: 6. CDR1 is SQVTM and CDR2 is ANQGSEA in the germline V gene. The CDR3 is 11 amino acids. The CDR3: CSLGQEHGYTF. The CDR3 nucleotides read TGCAGCCTAGGACAGGAACATGGCTACACCTTC.

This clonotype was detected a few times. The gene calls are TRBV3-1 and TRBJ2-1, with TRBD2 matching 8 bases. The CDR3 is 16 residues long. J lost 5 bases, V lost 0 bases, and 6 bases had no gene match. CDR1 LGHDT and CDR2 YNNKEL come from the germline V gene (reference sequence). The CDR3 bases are TGTGCCAGCAGCCAAGATAGGCTAGCGGGCAACAATGAGCAGTTCTTC. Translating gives CASSQDRLAGNNEQFF.

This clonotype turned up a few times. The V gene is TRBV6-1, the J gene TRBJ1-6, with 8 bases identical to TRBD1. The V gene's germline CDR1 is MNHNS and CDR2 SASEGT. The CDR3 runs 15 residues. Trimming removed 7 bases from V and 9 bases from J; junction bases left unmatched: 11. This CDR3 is CASIEGQGGFSPLHF. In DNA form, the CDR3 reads TGTGCCAGCATAGAAGGACAGGGAGGTTTTTCACCCCTCCACTTT.

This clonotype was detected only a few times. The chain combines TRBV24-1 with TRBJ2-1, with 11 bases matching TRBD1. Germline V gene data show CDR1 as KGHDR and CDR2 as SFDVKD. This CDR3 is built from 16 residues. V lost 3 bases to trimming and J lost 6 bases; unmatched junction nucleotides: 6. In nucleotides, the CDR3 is TGTGCCACCAGTGATCTCGGACAGGGGGCGGTCAATGAGCAGTTCTTC. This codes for CATSDLGQGAVNEQFF.

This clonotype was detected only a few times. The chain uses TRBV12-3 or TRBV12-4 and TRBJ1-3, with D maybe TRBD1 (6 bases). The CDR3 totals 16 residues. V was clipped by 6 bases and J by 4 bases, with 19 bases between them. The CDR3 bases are TGTGCCAGCAGGTTGCCCAACAGGGCTCGAGGAAACACCATATATTTT. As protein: CASRLPNRARGNTIYF.

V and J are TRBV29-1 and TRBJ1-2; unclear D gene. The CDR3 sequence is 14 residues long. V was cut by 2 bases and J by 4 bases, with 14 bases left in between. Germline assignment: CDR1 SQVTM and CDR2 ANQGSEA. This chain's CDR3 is CSVERAGMFYGYTF. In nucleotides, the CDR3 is TGCAGCGTTGAACGGGCAGGAATGTTCTATGGCTACACCTTC.

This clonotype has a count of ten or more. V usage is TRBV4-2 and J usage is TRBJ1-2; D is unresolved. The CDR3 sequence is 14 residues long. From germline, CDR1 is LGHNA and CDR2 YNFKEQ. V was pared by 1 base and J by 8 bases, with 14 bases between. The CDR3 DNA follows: TGTGCCAGCAGCCAAGTCGCGTCCCAGCAGGGCTACACCTTC. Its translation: CASSQVASQQGYTF.

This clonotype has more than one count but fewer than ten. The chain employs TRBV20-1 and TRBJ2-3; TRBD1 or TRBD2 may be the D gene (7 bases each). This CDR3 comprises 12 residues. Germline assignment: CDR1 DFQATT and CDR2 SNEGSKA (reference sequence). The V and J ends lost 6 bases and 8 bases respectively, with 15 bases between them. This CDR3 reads CSAVGGGGTQYF. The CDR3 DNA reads TGCAGTGCCGTGGGAGGGGGCGGTACGCAGTATTTT.

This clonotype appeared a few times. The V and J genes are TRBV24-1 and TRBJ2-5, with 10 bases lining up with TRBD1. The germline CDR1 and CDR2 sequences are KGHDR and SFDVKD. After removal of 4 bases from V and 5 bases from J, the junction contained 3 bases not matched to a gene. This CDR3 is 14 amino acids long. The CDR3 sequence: CATSDVTGGETQYF. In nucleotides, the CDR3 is TGTGCCACCAGTGACGTGACAGGGGGCGAGACCCAGTACTTC.

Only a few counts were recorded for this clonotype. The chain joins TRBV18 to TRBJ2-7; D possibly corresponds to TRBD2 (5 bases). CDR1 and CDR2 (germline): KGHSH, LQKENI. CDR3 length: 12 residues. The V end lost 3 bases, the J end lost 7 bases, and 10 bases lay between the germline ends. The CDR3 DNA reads TGTGCCAGCTCACCGCAAGAGGGAGAGCAGTACTTC. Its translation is CASSPQEGEQYF.